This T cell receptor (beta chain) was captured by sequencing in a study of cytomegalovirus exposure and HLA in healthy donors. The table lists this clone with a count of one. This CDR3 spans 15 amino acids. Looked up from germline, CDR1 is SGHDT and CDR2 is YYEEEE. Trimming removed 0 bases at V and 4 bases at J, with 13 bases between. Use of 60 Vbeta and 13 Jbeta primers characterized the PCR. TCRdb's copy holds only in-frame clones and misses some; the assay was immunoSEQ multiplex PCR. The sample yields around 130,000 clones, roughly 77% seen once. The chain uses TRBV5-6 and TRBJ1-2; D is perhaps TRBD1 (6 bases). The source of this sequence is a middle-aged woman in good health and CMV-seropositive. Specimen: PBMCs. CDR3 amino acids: CASSLDRVGGYGYTF. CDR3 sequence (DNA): TGTGCCAGCAGCTTGGACAGGGTTGGTGGCTATGGCTACACCTTC. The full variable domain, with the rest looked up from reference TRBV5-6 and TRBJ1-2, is DAGVTQSPTHLIKTRGQQVTLRCSPKSGHDTVSWYQQALGQGPQFIFQYYEEEERQRGNFPDRFSGHQFPNYSSELNVNALLLGDSALYLCASSLDRVGGYGYTFGSGTRLTVV.